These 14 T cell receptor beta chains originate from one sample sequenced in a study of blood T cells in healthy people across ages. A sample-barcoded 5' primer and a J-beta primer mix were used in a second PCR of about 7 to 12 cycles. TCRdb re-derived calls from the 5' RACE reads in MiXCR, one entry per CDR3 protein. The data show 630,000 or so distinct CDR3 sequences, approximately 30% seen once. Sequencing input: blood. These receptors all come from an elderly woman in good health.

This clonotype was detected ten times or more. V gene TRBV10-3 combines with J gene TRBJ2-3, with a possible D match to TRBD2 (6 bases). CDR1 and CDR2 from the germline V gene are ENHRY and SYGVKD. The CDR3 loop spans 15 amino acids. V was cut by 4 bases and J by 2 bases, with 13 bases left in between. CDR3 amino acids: CAISGGPGDTDTQYF. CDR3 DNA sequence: TGTGCCATCAGTGGGGGACCGGGAGACACAGATACGCAGTATTTT.

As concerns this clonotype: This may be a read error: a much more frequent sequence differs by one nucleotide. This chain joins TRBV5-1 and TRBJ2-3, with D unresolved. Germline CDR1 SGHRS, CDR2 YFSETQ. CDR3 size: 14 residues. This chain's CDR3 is CASSSQRNTDTRYF. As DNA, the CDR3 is TGCGCCAGCAGCTCCCAGCGAAACACAGATACGCGGTATTTT.

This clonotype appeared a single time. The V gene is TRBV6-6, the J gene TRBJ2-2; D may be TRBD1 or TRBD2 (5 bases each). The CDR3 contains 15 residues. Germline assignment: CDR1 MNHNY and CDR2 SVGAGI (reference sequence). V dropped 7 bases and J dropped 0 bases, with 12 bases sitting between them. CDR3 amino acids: CASNTGRTNTGELFF. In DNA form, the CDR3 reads TGTGCCAGCAATACGGGACGTACGAACACCGGGGAGCTGTTTTTT.

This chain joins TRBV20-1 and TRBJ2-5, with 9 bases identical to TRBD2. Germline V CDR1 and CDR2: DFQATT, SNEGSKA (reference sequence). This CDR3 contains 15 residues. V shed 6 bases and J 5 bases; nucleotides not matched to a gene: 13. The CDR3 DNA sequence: TGCAGTGCCCATATTGGCGGGGGGGCGGGGGAGACCCAGTACTTC. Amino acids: CSAHIGGGAGETQYF.

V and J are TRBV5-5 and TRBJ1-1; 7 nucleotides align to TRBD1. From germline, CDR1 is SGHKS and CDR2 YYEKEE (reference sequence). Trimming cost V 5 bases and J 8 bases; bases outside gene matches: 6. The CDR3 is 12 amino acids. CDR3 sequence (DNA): TGTGCCAGCAGTTCCCTGACAGGGGAAGCTTTCTTT. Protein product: CASSSLTGEAFF.

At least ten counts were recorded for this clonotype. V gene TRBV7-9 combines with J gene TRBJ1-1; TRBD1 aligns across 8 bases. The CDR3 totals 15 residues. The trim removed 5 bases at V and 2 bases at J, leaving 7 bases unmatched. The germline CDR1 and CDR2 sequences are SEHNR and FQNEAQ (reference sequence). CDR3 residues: CASSAPGTGNTEAFF. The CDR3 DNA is TGTGCCAGCAGCGCTCCCGGGACAGGTAACACTGAAGCTTTCTTT.

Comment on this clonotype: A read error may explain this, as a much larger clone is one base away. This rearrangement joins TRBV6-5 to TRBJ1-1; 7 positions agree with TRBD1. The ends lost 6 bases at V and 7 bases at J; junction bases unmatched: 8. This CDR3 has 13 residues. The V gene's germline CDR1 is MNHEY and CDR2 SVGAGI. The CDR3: CASRRTGEGEAFF. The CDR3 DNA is TGTGCCAGCAGGCGCACAGGGGAGGGTGAAGCTTTCTTT.

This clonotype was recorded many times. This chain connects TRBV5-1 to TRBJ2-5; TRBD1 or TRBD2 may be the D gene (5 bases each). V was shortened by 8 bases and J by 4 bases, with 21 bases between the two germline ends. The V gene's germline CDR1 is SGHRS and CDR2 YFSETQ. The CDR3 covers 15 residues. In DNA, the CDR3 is TGCGCCAGTTACAACCGGGACCCCGGCTCAGAGACCCAGTACTTC. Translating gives CASYNRDPGSETQYF.

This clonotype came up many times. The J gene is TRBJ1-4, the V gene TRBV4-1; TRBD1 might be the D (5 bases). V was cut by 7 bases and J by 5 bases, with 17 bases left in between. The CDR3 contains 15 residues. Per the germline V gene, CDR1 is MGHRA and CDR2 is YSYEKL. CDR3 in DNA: TGCGCCAGCACCGGATCTGGGACGGGGAATGAAAAACTGTTTTTT. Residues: CASTGSGTGNEKLFF.

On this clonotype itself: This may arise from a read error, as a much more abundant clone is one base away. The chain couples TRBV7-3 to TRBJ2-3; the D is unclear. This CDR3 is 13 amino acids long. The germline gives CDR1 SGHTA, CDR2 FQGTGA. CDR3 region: CASSFLNTDTRYF. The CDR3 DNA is TGTGCCAGCAGCTTCCTGAACACAGATACGCGGTATTTT.

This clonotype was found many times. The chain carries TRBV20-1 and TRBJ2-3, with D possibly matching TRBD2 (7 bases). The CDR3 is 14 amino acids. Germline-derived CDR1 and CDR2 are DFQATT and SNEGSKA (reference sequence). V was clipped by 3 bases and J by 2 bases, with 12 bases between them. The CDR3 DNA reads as TGCAGTGCTAGCGCGGGGGCGACCACAGATACGCAGTATTTT. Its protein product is CSASAGATTDTQYF.

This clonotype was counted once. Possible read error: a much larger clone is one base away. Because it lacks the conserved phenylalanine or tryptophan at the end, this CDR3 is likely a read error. DNA of the CDR3: TGTGCCAGCAGCGTGACAGGTGACTATGGCTACACCGTC. This sequence encodes CASSVTGDYGYTV. The chain couples TRBV5-5 to TRBJ1-2, with D tentatively TRBD1 (6 bases). The germline gives CDR1 SGHKS, CDR2 YYEKEE (reference sequence). V was clipped by 4 bases and J by 3 bases, with 10 bases between them. The CDR3 is 13 amino acids.

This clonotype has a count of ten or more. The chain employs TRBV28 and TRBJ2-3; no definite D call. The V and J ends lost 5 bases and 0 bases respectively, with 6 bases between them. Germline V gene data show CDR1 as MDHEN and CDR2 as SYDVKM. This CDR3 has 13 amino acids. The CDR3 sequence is CASSRTSTDTQYF. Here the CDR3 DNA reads TGTGCCAGCAGTCGAACTAGCACAGATACGCAGTATTTT.

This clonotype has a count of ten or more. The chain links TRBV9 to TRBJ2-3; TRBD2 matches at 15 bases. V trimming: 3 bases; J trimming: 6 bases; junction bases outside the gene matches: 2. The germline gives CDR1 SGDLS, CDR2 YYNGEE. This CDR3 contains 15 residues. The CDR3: CASSDGTSGRDTQYF. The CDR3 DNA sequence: TGTGCCAGCAGCGACGGGACTAGCGGGAGGGATACGCAGTATTTT.